This TCR beta chain originates from a study of response to subunit inactivated influenza vaccine. Findings of the study overall: With each seasonal influenza vaccination, the authors suggested, few new T cells are recruited.

Each CDR3 protein is one row after TCRdb ran MiXCR on the RT-PCR reads. The table has around 710,000 distinct CDR3 sequences, approximately 15% seen once; the top ten hold 5.5% to 7%. To note about this clonotype: Its antigen is not known.

Here the sequenced sample was PBMCs from blood, taken around two weeks before vaccination. The clonotype was recovered from a man aged 45 to 65 who received an inactivated influenza vaccine.

The chain's CDR3 is CASSQDSTWGSEQYF. The DNA of the CDR3 is TGTGCCAGCAGCCAAGACAGCACGTGGGGGTCCGAGCAGTACTTC. V usage is TRBV3-1 and J usage is TRBJ2-7, with D perhaps TRBD1 or TRBD2 (5 bases each). Trimming removed 0 bases from V and 6 bases from J, with 15 bases in between. Germline CDR1 reads LGHDT; CDR2 reads YNNKEL (reference sequence). The CDR3 length is 15 residues.